This TCR beta chain derives from a study of T cell repertoires in cytomegalovirus infection. This CDR3 spans 16 amino acids. V lost 4 bases and J 1 base, leaving 15 bases between the germline ends. Germline V gene data show CDR1 as MNHEY and CDR2 as SMNVEV (reference sequence). TCRdb ran MiXCR on the reads and lists one entry per CDR3 protein. The table lists about 830,000 distinct CDR3 sequences, approximately 29% of them singletons. To note about this clonotype: The antigen is unknown.

This specimen consisted of cultured CD8+ T cells from PBMCs, obtained from culture after CMV antigen stimulation. The source of this sequence is a human donor in good health (CMV status not recorded). Some clones in this sample may be carry-over from other donors' samples. The rearrangement links TRBV27 to TRBJ2-3, with unresolved D. The CDR3 nucleotides are TGTGCCAGCAGTTACTTGACGGATTTTCGCACAGATACGCAGTATTTT. As protein: CASSYLTDFRTDTQYF.